This record looks at one T cell receptor (beta chain) sequence and its context. The data were obtained in a study of a mutant IDH1 vaccine in newly diagnosed glioma. The CDR3 runs to 15 residues. The germline gives CDR1 MNHEY, CDR2 SVGAGI. Trimming took 4 bases from V and 6 from J; bases not matched to a gene: 10. The time point: baseline, week 1 (first vaccination visit). The treatment was: pre-vaccination baseline after standard-of-care therapy. The assay was immunoSEQ multiplex PCR, and TCRdb's table has in-frame clones only and misses some. The sample consists of 45,000 to 60,000 clones, roughly 80% of them appearing once.

This clonotype originated in a woman aged 40 to 49 with glioma. J is TRBJ2-5 and V is TRBV6-5; 8 nucleotides match TRBD1. The sequencing used PBMCs, collected from a glioma patient treated with radiotherapy, temozolomide or both. The CDR3 loop is CASSSSGQGFQTQYF. As DNA, the CDR3 is TGTGCCAGCAGTTCCTCCGGACAGGGTTTTCAGACCCAGTACTTC.